This TCR beta chain was recovered during a study of CD8 T cells in Susac syndrome. FACS enriched CD8+ TEMRA cells, while bulk CD8+ and CD4+ were negatively isolated. When the RNA was reverse transcribed, random hexamers were used with an input of roughly 0.5 to 1 ug. Amplification of TCR beta CDR3 used immunoSEQ multiplex PCR across 54 Vbeta and 13 Jbeta. TCRdb reprocessed the immunoSEQ multiplex PCR reads with MiXCR, giving one entry per CDR3 protein. The sample yields 200,000 to 250,000 distinct CDR3 sequences, about 90% seen once. The length of the CDR3 is 16 residues. Germline V gives CDR1 WSHSY, CDR2 SAAADI. Trimming removed 1 base at V and 7 bases at J, with 20 bases between.

This TCR came from a human donor with multiple sclerosis. This chain joins TRBV10-2 and TRBJ2-7; D assignment may be TRBD1 or TRBD2 (6 bases each). The sample was CD8+ T cells from PBMCs. CDR3 coding DNA: TGCGCCAGCAGTGAGTTGGGGACCGCCTTAGGGGGGGAGCAGTACTTC. Protein sequence: CASSELGTALGGEQYF.